The T cell receptor beta chain under discussion was sequenced for a study of blood T cell repertoires in COVID-19. Across the whole study: There were acute and convalescent COVID-19 samples, and they came from the United States, Italy and Spain. From T cells, B-cell-depleted T cells, or PBMCs came the material, which was cDNA or gDNA.

This CDR3 spans 15 amino acids. Trimming removed 4 bases from V and 5 bases from J; junction bases left unmatched: 4. CDR1 LGHDT and CDR2 YNNKEL come from the germline V gene (reference sequence). Methods used by the authors: Estimated nucleated cell counts came from reference gene primer amplification. Assay: immunoSEQ multiplex PCR; the TCRdb copy retains only in-frame clones and omits some. V, J and clone size derive from that table, while D and trimming were established from the DNA sequence. The sample gives tens of thousands of clones, roughly 85% of which show up once; over 10% is in the top ten.

What was sequenced was peripheral blood. V gene TRBV3-1 (or the pseudogene TRBV3-2) combines with J gene TRBJ2-3, with 12 bases aligning to TRBD2. This sequence originates from a human donor in a cohort sampled during active COVID-19. CDR3 sequence reads: CASSPSGGALDTQYF. CDR3 DNA sequence: TGTGCCAGCAGCCCTAGCGGGGGGGCCCTAGATACGCAGTATTTT.